Sequencing of this T cell receptor (beta chain) was carried out in a study of shared clonotypes between healthy human individuals. Points from the study as a whole: An anticipated effect of sequencing depth on clonotype sharing among donors was recognized.

The repertoire was sequenced with immunoSEQ multiplex PCR; TCRdb's copy has only in-frame clones and lacks some. The sample records under 600,000 clones, around 81% being singletons. For this clone: The antigen is undetermined.

Unsorted samples, those not sorted, used roughly 99 million PBMCs for genomic DNA. The germline V gene encodes CDR1 MNHNS and CDR2 SASEGT. This CDR3 is built from 15 residues. The V gene lost 6 bases and the J gene lost 5 bases, with 20 bases spanning the gap. The sample taken for sequencing was PBMCs. The chain carries TRBV6-1 and TRBJ2-7, with D possibly matching TRBD2 (6 bases). The TCR sequence derives from a middle-aged woman in good health. Some clones in this sample may be carry-over from other donors' samples. The CDR3 loop is CASRGLATKPHEQYF. The CDR3 nucleotides read TGTGCCAGCAGGGGGCTAGCGACTAAGCCTCACGAGCAGTACTTC.